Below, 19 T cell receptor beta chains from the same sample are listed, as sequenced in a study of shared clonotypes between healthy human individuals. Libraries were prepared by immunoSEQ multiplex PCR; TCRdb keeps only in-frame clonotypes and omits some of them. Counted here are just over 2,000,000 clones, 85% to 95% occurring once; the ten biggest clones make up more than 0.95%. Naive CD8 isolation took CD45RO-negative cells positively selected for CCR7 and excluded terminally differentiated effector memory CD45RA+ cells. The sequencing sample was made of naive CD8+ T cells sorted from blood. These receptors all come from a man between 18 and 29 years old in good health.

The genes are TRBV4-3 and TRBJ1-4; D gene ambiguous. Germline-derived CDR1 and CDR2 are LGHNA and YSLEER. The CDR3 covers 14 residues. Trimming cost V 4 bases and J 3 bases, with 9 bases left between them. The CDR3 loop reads CASSRKGSNEKLFF. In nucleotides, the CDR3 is TGCGCCAGCAGCCGTAAAGGTTCTAATGAAAAACTGTTTTTT.

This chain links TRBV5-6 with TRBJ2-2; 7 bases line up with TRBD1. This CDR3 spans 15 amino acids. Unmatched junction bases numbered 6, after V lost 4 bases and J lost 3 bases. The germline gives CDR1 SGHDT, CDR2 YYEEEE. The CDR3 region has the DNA TGTGCCAGCAGCATGGGACAGTCGTACACCGGGGAGCTGTTTTTT. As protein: CASSMGQSYTGELFF.

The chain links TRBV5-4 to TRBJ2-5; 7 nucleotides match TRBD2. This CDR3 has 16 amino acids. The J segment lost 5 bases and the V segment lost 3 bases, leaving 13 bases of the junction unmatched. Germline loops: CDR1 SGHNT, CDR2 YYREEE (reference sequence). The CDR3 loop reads CASSSGPGGGGETQYF. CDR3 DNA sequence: TGTGCCAGCAGCTCGGGCCCTGGCGGGGGAGGGGAGACCCAGTACTTC.

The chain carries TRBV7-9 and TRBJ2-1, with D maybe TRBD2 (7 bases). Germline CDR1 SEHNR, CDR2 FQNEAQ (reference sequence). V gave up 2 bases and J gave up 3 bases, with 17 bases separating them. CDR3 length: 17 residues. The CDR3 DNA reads TGTGCCAGCAGCTTATTTTCGGGGGGCCTGATCTACAATGAGCAGTTCTTC. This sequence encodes CASSLFSGGLIYNEQFF.

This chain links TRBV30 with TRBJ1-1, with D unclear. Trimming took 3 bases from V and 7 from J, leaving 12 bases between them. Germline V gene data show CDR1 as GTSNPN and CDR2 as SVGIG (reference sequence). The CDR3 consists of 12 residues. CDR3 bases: TGTGCCTGGAGCCCTGGCGGAAATGAAGCTTTCTTT. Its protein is CAWSPGGNEAFF.

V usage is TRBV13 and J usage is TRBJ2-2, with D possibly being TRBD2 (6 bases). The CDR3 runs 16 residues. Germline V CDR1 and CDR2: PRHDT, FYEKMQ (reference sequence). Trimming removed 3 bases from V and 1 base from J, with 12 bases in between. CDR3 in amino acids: CASSFSAGKNTGELFF. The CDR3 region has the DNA TGTGCCAGCAGCTTCTCGGCGGGGAAGAACACCGGGGAGCTGTTTTTT.

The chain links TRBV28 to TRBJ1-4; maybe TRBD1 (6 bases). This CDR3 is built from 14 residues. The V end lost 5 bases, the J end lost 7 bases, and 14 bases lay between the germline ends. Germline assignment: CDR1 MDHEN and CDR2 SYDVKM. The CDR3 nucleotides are TGTGCCAGCAGTCAGGACAGAGCTAGTGAAAAACTGTTTTTT. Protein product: CASSQDRASEKLFF.

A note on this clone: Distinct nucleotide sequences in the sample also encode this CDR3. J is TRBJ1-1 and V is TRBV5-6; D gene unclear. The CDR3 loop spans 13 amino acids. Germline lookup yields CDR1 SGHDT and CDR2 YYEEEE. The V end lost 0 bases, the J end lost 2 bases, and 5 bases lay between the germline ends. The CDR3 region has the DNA TGTGCCAGCAGCTTGGGAAGTAACACTGAAGCTTTCTTT. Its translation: CASSLGSNTEAFF. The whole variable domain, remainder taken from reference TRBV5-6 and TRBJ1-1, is DAGVTQSPTHLIKTRGQQVTLRCSPKSGHDTVSWYQQALGQGPQFIFQYYEEEERQRGNFPDRFSGHQFPNYSSELNVNALLLGDSALYLCASSLGSNTEAFFGQGTRLTVV.

The DNA of the CDR3 is TGTGCCAGCAGTCTAGCGTCCGACGAGCAGTACTTC. Its translation: CASSLASDEQYF. V usage is TRBV7-2 and J usage is TRBJ2-7, with D maybe TRBD2 (6 bases). Trimming took 6 bases from V and 5 from J, leaving 11 bases between them. The CDR3 is made up of 12 amino acids. Germline-derived CDR1 and CDR2 are SGHTA and FQGNSA.

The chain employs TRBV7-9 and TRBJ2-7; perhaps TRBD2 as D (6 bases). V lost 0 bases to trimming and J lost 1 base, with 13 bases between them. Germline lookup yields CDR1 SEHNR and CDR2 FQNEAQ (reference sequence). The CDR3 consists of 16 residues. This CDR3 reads CASSLATGVRSYEQYF. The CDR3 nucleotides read TGTGCCAGCAGCTTAGCGACGGGGGTCAGGTCCTACGAGCAGTACTTC.

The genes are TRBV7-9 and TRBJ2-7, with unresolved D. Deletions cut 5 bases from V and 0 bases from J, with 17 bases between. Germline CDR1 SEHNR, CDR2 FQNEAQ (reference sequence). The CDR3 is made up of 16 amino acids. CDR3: CASSPQAGLGSYEQYF. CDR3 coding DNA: TGTGCCAGCAGCCCCCAAGCAGGTCTCGGCTCCTACGAGCAGTACTTC.

CDR3 sequence reads: CASSTESYNEQFF. CDR3 DNA sequence: TGTGCCAGTAGTACAGAGTCCTACAATGAGCAGTTCTTC. The V call is TRBV19, the J call TRBJ2-1; D uncertain. CDR3 length: 13 residues. Trimming removed 4 bases at V and 1 base at J, with 5 bases between. Per germline, CDR1 LNHDA and CDR2 SQIVND (reference sequence).

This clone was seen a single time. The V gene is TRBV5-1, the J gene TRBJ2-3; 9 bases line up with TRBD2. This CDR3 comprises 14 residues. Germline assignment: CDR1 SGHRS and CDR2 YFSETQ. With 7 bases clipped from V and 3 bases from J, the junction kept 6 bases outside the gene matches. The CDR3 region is CASRREGGTDTQYF. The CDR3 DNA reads TGCGCCAGCCGGCGGGAGGGTGGGACAGATACGCAGTATTTT.

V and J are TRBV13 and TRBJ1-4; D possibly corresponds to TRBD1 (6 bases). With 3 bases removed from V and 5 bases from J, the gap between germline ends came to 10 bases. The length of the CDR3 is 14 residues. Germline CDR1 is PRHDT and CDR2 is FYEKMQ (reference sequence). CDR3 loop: CASSLAGANEKLFF. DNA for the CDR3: TGTGCCAGCAGCTTGGCGGGGGCGAATGAAAAACTGTTTTTT.

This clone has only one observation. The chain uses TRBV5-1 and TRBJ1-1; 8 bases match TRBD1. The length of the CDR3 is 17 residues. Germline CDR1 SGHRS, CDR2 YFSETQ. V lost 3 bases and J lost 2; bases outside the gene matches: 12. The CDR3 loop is CASSYRLAGQENTEAFF. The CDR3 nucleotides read TGCGCCAGCAGCTACCGGCTCGCGGGACAGGAAAACACTGAAGCTTTCTTT.

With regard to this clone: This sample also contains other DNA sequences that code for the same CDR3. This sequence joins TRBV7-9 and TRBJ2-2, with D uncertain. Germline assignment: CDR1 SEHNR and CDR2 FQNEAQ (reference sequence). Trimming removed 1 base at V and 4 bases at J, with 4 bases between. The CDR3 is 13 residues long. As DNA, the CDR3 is TGTGCCAGCAGCTTAGGGGCCACCGGGGAGCTGTTTTTT. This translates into CASSLGATGELFF.

Here the CDR3 DNA reads TGTGCCAGCAGTACCCGGGACAGAAGCTCCTACGAGCAGTACTTC. Translating it yields CASSTRDRSSYEQYF. V usage is TRBV6-1 and J usage is TRBJ2-7; 7 nucleotides align to TRBD1. The CDR3 runs to 15 residues. CDR1 is MNHNS, CDR2 SASEGT, per germline. V dropped 5 bases and J dropped 0; count of bases not matched to a gene: 7.

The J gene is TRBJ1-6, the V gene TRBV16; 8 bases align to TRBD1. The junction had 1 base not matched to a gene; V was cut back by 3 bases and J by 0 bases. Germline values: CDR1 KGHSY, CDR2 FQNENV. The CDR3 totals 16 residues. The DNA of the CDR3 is TGTGCCAGCAGCCAGACAGGGGCCTCCTATAATTCACCCCTCCACTTT. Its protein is CASSQTGASYNSPLHF.

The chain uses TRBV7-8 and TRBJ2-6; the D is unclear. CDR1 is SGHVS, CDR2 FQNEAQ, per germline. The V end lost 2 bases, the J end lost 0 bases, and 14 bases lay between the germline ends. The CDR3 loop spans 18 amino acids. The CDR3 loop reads CASSLSANSASGANVLTF. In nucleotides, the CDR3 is TGTGCCAGCAGCTTATCGGCGAACAGCGCCTCTGGGGCCAACGTCCTGACTTTC.